These T cell receptor beta chains were read from a single sample in a study of blood T cells in healthy people across ages. Each CDR3 protein gets one entry after TCRdb re-called the 5' RACE reads with MiXCR. Here the sample spans 700,000 to 800,000 distinct CDR3 sequences, more than 40% being singletons. Sequenced: blood. The receptor source for this set is an older woman in good health. The CDR3 runs from the conserved cysteine through the conserved F or W. A D gene is named only where the DNA matches it firmly. The listing skips clone size in some rows; elsewhere it reads once, few, many or a size class.

TRBV9	-	TRBD2	TRBJ2-1	TGTGCCAGCAGCGTAGAAACTAGCGGGAGTCGGCAGTTCTTC	CASSVETSGSRQFF
TRBV10-3	-	TRBD1	TRBJ2-2	TGTGCCATCAGTGAGTCGAAAGGACAGGGCATCGGGGAGCTGTTTTTT	CAISESKGQGIGELFF
TRBV20-1	few	TRBD2	TRBJ2-1	TGCAGTGCTAGAGGACTAGCGGACAATGAGCAGTTCTTC	CSARGLADNEQFF
TRBV25-1	many	-	TRBJ1-6	TGTGCCAGCAGTTTAGGGAATTCACCCCTCCACTTT	CASSLGNSPLHF
TRBV20-1	-	-	TRBJ1-6	TGCAGTGCCAAATCGGGTAGTCGATCACCCCTCCACTTT	CSAKSGSRSPLHF
TRBV29-1	-	-	TRBJ1-4	TGCAGCGTAATCCAGCACCTGGGAGAAAAACTGTTTTTT	CSVIQHLGEKLFF
TRBV3-1	few	-	TRBJ2-3	TGTGCCAGCAGCCTAACAGGGATAATCACAGATACGCAGTATTTT	CASSLTGIITDTQYF
TRBV9	-	-	TRBJ2-2	TGTGCCAGCAGCGTGACACCCCCATTGGGCACCGGGGAGCTGTTTTTT	CASSVTPPLGTGELFF
TRBV29-1	-	TRBD2	TRBJ2-1	TGCAGCGGAGTTCTAGCGGGACTCTCCTACAATGGGCAGTTCTTC	CSGVLAGLSYNGQFF
TRBV7-9	-	-	TRBJ1-5	TGTGCCAGCAGCTCTGGACAAAGTAGCAATCAGCCCCAGCATTTT	CASSSGQSSNQPQHF
TRBV5-1	-	-	TRBJ2-1	TGCGCCAGCAGCTTGGAGATGAAACACTCCTGCAATGAGCAGTTCTTC	CASSLEMKHSCNEQFF
TRBV28	few	TRBD2	TRBJ2-1	TGTGCCAGCAGCCCCCAAAGCGGGAGTTCAAATGAGCAGTTCTTC	CASSPQSGSSNEQFF
TRBV4-2	-	TRBD2	TRBJ2-4	TGTGCCAGCAGCTCTCCCCCTAGCGGGGGGGCGAACATTCAGTACTTC	CASSSPPSGGANIQYF